This entry features one TCR beta chain sequence. These data belong to a study of blood T cell repertoires in COVID-19. Study-level information: Material from acute and convalescent COVID-19 was sourced from the United States, Italy and Spain.

Before they entered the study, exposed participants had met a COVID-19 case within 2 weeks. TCRdb's table, derived via immunoSEQ multiplex PCR, lists solely in-frame clones and lacks some. The sample has fewer than 300,000 clones, roughly 80% seen once. Germline V gene sequence: CDR1 SGHRS, CDR2 YFSETQ. The CDR3 extends over 13 amino acids. V lost 4 bases to trimming and J lost 5 bases, with 12 bases between them. This clonotype originated in a man aged 40-49 years who had been exposed to COVID-19. Sequenced sample: PBMCs or T cells enriched from blood (not recorded which). V and J are TRBV5-1 and TRBJ2-5; tentative D call: TRBD2 (5 bases). The CDR3 reads CASSIGSGETQYF. CDR3 nucleotides: TGCGCCAGCAGCATAGGGTCGGGGGAGACCCAGTACTTC.